This T cell receptor beta chain was obtained from a study of beta chain features in type 1 diabetes. Study-level findings and limits: Cells with high TCR expression could be over-represented when cDNA is sequenced. Shorter TCRB CDR3s, moderately but significantly so, were found in Type 1 diabetes patients in all four CD4+ subsets. Comparison showed that naive, central memory and Treg TCRB repertoires appeared more similar among patients than among healthy donors.

In its sample, this clone was seen a few times. Its antigen is unidentified. Expressed TCRB transcripts were sequenced after all isolated RNA was converted to cDNA. Clones were read by immunoSEQ multiplex PCR, and TCRdb kept only the in-frame ones, dropping some. The sample gives 300,000 or so clones, 13% of which show up once; roughly 0.016% is in the top ten. V shed 1 base, J shed 3 bases, and the junction held 6 bases outside the gene matches. CDR3 size: 15 residues. Looked up from germline, CDR1 is SGHTA and CDR2 is FQGNSA. The sequence derives from a woman aged 18-29 years with type 1 diabetes. This chain uses TRBV7-2 with TRBJ2-7; TRBD2 aligns across 7 bases. Sequenced material: naive CD4+ T cells from blood. Here the CDR3 DNA reads TGTGCCAGCAGCTTAGTCCCCGGGGGGATCTACGAGCAGTACTTC. It codes for CASSLVPGGIYEQYF.